This T cell receptor (beta chain) was documented in a study of cytomegalovirus exposure and HLA in healthy donors (dated by TCRdb to 2017 to 2019). In terms of the full investigation: An earlier analysis of 550 to 700 of the donors reported 250 to 350 Gb of sequence data and some 120 million unique TCR beta sequences from some 180 million T cells. Roughly 300 gigabases of sequencing data and around 80 million unique TCR sequences made up an early release that covered 500 to 700 HLA-typed donors. The genetic ancestry cluster associated with self-reported Caucasian donors included 81% of the approximately 400 genotyped donors. The aim of the study was to test whether cataloging public T cell receptors could identify signatures of past pathogen exposure. The study profiled the T cell repertoires of under 850 subjects by immunosequencing and related them to cytomegalovirus serostatus. A separate validation cohort of some 130 different subjects was used in addition to the approximately 700-subject first cohort. The study combined high-throughput TCR immunosequencing, statistical association of individual TCRs with disease status, and machine learning to predict cytomegalovirus infection status. To study patterns of TCR occurrence, a later analysis re-analyzed previously published TCR beta repertoires from 500 to 850 donors and added high-resolution HLA genotyping. Rather than using new phenotypic data, the later analysis identified candidate immune exposures from TCR beta sequences and from how often those sequences occurred across donors. In an earlier analysis of over 550 of the donors, high-throughput TCR beta sequencing was used to judge whether each TCR beta V gene segment behaved as functional or pseudogenic. Donor age, sex, ethnicity and CMV serostatus were compiled alongside the repertoire data. Genome-wide SNP genotypes for about 55% of the 666 donors were used in a later genetic analysis, which treated that subset as a discovery cohort. All discovery cohort repertoires had been generated using a single sequencing platform. HLA typing included class I and class II loci at four-digit resolution. Typing coverage varied by locus: 629-630 donors for A, B, C, DRB1 and DQB1; approximately 520 for DQA1; more than 600 for DPA1; roughly 450 for DPB1. Several DR-DQ haplotypes were treated as single units for association and clustering because of strong linkage in the cohort. On average, over 200,000 unique TCR beta nucleotide sequences were sequenced per donor among a few hundred genotyped donors of the cohort, with roughly 18% of those sequences being non-productive. What the research found in general, with its limitations: In a later analysis, TCR association rates were found to vary across HLA loci, with the most associated TCRs seen for DRB1 alleles and the fewest for HLA-C alleles. In vitro tests confirmed that a few of the cytomegalovirus-associated TCR beta chains recognize cytomegalovirus antigens. In a later analysis, most CMV-associated TCR beta chains were found to appear HLA-restricted, with HLA associations seemingly driven largely by CMV exposure. A further reported finding was that TCR beta sequences accurately predicted the HLA-A and HLA-B alleles for most subjects in the first cohort. Most TCR sequences were seen in very few donors, while some public TCRs were found in many individuals. According to a later genetic analysis, donors in an Asian-associated ancestry cluster had fewer N-insertions in productive TCRs than the roughly 700-donor mean. Linkage disequilibrium might explain the correlated functional status among segregating V segments, but an unknown experimental factor could not be ruled out. Only TCR beta chains were sequenced in this cohort, and the absence of alpha or paired-chain data limited detectable features. When HLA alleles, especially DR and DQ, strongly co-occurred, TCR associations were difficult to assign to individual alleles. In a later analysis, several top co-occurrence clusters were reported to appear linked to parvovirus B19, influenza, CMV and Epstein-Barr virus. A total of about 180 TCR beta chains were listed by the study as associated with cytomegalovirus. A later analysis associated 15,000 to 20,000 TCR beta sequences with specific HLA alleles at a false discovery rate of 0.05. Some IMGT-functional V segments, including TRBV6-2 and TRBV6-3, could not be distinguished by the 87-base-pair reads and were therefore excluded. In a later genetic analysis, a missense DCLRE1C variant was associated with V-gene and J-gene trimming of TCR beta chains, and the association was replicated in an independent cohort. Because counts were too low, some 16 rarely observed V segments, including chromosome 9 orphons, were excluded from the earlier analysis of 500 to 700 of the donors. Sequencing depth was assumed to be roughly uniform across donors in the presence/absence analyses, though that assumption may not hold. CMV serostatus was the only immune exposure information available for the cohort. According to the authors, the approach could potentially be generalized to other disease states and immunological phenotypes. Cytomegalovirus status was reported to be diagnosed by the classifier with high specificity and sensitivity in both the original and validation cohorts. Because HLA typing was unavailable for some donors at each locus, only the typed subset was used in association tests. In a later analysis, HLA-associated TCR beta chains were found to be more clonally expanded and to have lower generation probabilities than equally common non-associated chains. A group of highly shared sequence variants was considered likely to be a technical artifact of the sequencing pipeline. Broadly in line with IMGT annotations, most TCR beta V segments showed up in productive rearrangements about 87% or about 30% of the time in an earlier analysis of a few hundred of the donors.

The V and J ends are trimmed by 5 bases and 0 bases, leaving 16 bases between them. CDR3 length: 16 amino acids, cysteine to phenylalanine. Only the CDR3 part of the read is kept: 48 bases, read in frame from the first base. According to the germline V gene, CDR1 reads SGHTA and CDR2 reads FQGTGA. The method behind the library was the immunoSEQ multiplex PCR assay. The multiplex PCR relied on a mix of 60 forward primers for TCR Vbeta segments and 13 reverse primers for TCR Jbeta segments. A multiplex PCR assay on genomic DNA amplified the CDR3 region of rearranged TCR beta genes. The Illumina HiSeq System was used to sequence the amplified TCR beta libraries as 87-base-pair reads. Turning to the authors' computational methods: Across the 700 or so repertoires, a later analysis counted 78 million or so unique TCR beta chains, 8.5 million to 12 million of which were shared by at least two donors. To remove PCR and sequencing errors, raw reads were error-corrected and collapsed into unique sequences using a nearest-neighbor algorithm that merged closely related sequences. Alignment of CDR3 sequences to IMGT reference sequences was used to assign V, D and J gene segments. For a sequence to be retained, at least a six-nucleotide match to both a V gene segment and a J gene segment was required. Rearrangements were classified as productive when the CDR3 lacked stop codons and remained in frame with V and J, and all other rearrangements were classified as non-productive. Following IMGT convention, CDR3 was defined as the stretch from the second conserved V-encoded cysteine to the conserved J-encoded phenylalanine. The earlier analysis of roughly 590 of the donors excluded sequences that lacked an unambiguous match to a single V gene segment. An earlier analysis of about 600 of the donors called V segments functional above 56.7% productive rearrangements and segregating when the between-donor standard deviation exceeded 5%. A statistical classification framework was developed to diagnose cytomegalovirus status using the catalog of TCR beta chain sequences. In a later analysis, TCR nucleotide sequences were compared against IMGT/GENE-DB human TR gene sequences so that V and J genes could be assigned. A later analysis assigned CDR3 sequences and most-parsimonious VDJ recombination scenarios with the TCRdist pipeline. In a later analysis, each TCR beta chain was defined by its CDR3 amino acid sequence together with its V-gene family, and reads without a unique V-gene family were excluded. A later analysis removed several hundred highly shared, low-generation-probability nucleotide sequences to deal with suspected cross-contamination and a sequencing artifact. In a later analysis, a clonal expansion index for each public chain was calculated from normalized within-repertoire ranks of inferred template counts. Generation probabilities in a later analysis came from a VDJ recombination model fitted to out-of-frame rearrangements, and those results were checked against IGoR. In a later analysis, TCR-TCR, TCR-HLA and TCR-CMV co-occurrence was scored with hypergeometric tests, and a repertoire-size bias correction was applied to TCR pairs. To estimate false discovery rates, a later analysis permuted the HLA or CMV assignments 20 times. In a later analysis, co-occurring TCRs were grouped using DBSCAN, and TCRdist sequence similarity was added for clustering within HLA-allele-positive subsets. Co-occurrence clustering excluded repertoires with fewer than 30,000 or more than 120,000 public chains, plus five with anomalous nucleotide sharing. TCRdb retrieved this table from immuneACCESS and kept in-frame rearrangements only. Not all clones are present; in checked studies, unresolved V genes account for under half, and no reason is known for the remainder. The V and J calls and clone size come from that table; D and trimming were worked out from the DNA. Recorded for this sample are roughly 110,000 clones; over 60% of them occurred a single time. The ten largest clones take up around 6.4% of the sample.

The cohort consisted of approximately 670 healthy bone marrow donors. All cohort members were sampled while nominally healthy, although unrecorded immune exposures were likely present. The donor was CMV seropositive and was included in the group of approximately 310 seropositive cohort members. Every donor gave a peripheral blood sample, and the peripheral blood mononuclear cells from that sample were used for TCR beta sequencing. Genomic DNA was extracted from the blood cell samples with the Qiagen DNeasy Blood Extraction Kit. Notes on this clone: The target of this receptor is not known. There are no base qualities to consult, and no much larger clone falls within one base.

The sample was PBMCs. This sequence was found in a woman aged 50 to 65 in good health and CMV-seropositive. The chain was built from TRBV7-3 and TRBJ1-1; TRBD1 is a weak D gene call, 6 bases matching. The DNA sequence is given as TGTGCCAGCAGCCCAGGGGCCCTTCTGATGAACACTGAAGCTTTCTTT. It is translated as CASSPGALLMNTEAFF.